The present TCR beta chain was sequenced within a study of shared clonotypes between healthy human individuals. Study findings and constraints: Among the subsets, naive ones generally showed larger estimated richness than memory ones.

In the original analysis: Junction-only sequences produced by ImmunoSEQ had no quality scores, so filtering differed. This table comes from immunoSEQ multiplex PCR, and its TCRdb copy is limited to in-frame clones, with some not included. Clone size and V and J calls were adopted from that table, with D and trimming inferred from the DNA. Of millions of clones in the sample, approximately 94% were seen once. The CDR3 extends over 14 amino acids. Trimming left V 5 bases short and J 5 bases short, with 15 bases between. CDR1 LNHDA and CDR2 SQIVND come from the germline V gene (reference sequence). As for this clone: The antigen is not known.

CD8 cells classed as naive were CD45RO-negative and positively selected for CCR7, excluding terminally differentiated effector memory CD45RA+ cells. Donors were healthy HIV-negative adults without recently reported acute infections or vaccinations. The V gene is TRBV19, the J gene TRBJ1-2; no reliable D call. Sequencing was done on a sample of naive CD8+ T cells sorted from blood. The origin of this receptor is a young man in good health. This CDR3 reads CASSRWITEYGYTF. Written as DNA, the CDR3 is TGTGCCAGTAGTCGGTGGATCACTGAGTATGGCTACACCTTC.